This entry lists 9 T cell receptor beta chains sequenced from one sample in a study of human T cells and chemical hapten exposure. Time point indicated: patch test 3, about 24 weeks after DPC sensitization. The treatment here: therapeutic diphenylcyclopropenone sensitization with weekly scalp DPC. TCRdb processed the RACE reads anew with MiXCR; each CDR3 protein has one entry. The table lists tens of thousands of distinct CDR3 sequences, over 10% of them singletons. The sequences come from whole blood, collected in connection with sensitization to the hapten diphenylcyclopropenone (DPC). The receptors originated from a woman aged 45-65 years with alopecia areata. Some clones in this sample may be carry-over from other donors' samples.

V and J are TRBV25-1 and TRBJ1-6; D remains unclear. Germline V lookup: CDR1 MGHDK, CDR2 SYGVNS. V lost 7 bases and J 7 bases, leaving 14 bases between the germline ends. The CDR3 runs to 14 residues. The CDR3 region has the DNA TGTGCCAGCAAAGTTCCGGGGAAAAATTCACCCCTCCACTTT. Its protein product is CASKVPGKNSPLHF.

There are many counts of this clonotype. The V and J genes are TRBV28 and TRBJ1-1; 9 bases are a match to TRBD1. Trimming took 10 bases from V and 11 from J; bases not matched to a gene: 14. Germline assignment: CDR1 MDHEN and CDR2 SYDVKM. The CDR3 has 13 amino acids. The CDR3 here is CATLLRDRESAFF. CDR3 bases: TGTGCCACCCTTCTCCGGGACAGGGAATCGGCTTTCTTT.

This clonotype has a count of ten or more. V gene TRBV29-1 combines with J gene TRBJ2-7; 11 bases align to TRBD2. The CDR3 has 13 residues. Germline V gene data show CDR1 as SQVTM and CDR2 as ANQGSEA. V shed 5 bases and J 6 bases; nucleotides not matched to a gene: 6. CDR3 sequence reads: CSVLPGLAVEQYF. DNA of the CDR3: TGCAGCGTTTTACCGGGACTAGCGGTCGAGCAGTACTTC.

This clonotype has only a few counts. The chain employs TRBV19 and TRBJ1-2; D is undetermined. V lost 0 bases to trimming and J lost 1 base, with 9 bases between them. The germline V gene encodes CDR1 LNHDA and CDR2 SQIVND (reference sequence). This CDR3 has 15 residues. CDR3 sequence reads: CASSIDLGNNYGYTF. The DNA for the CDR3 is TGTGCCAGTAGTATAGATCTCGGCAATAACTATGGCTACACCTTC.

This chain joins TRBV7-3 and TRBJ2-7; D is possibly TRBD1 (6 bases). The ends were cut back, 6 bases at V and 4 bases at J, with 16 bases in the middle. Germline V gene lookup returns CDR1 SGHTA and CDR2 FQGTGA. This CDR3 is 14 amino acids long. The CDR3 sequence: CASSLGPQGYEQYF. CDR3 sequence (DNA): TGTGCCAGCAGTTTAGGGCCTCAGGGGTACGAGCAGTACTTC.

The sample holds many counts of this clonotype. This chain links TRBV29-1 with TRBJ2-5; possible D gene TRBD1, 6 bases. The CDR3 sequence is 14 residues long. V lost 1 base to trimming and J lost 1 base, with 10 bases between them. Per the germline V gene, CDR1 is SQVTM and CDR2 is ANQGSEA. CDR3 sequence reads: CSVEGETGQETQYF. The CDR3 region has the DNA TGCAGCGTTGAAGGAGAGACAGGCCAAGAGACCCAGTACTTC.

This clonotype was detected ten times or more. The chain is built from TRBV5-4 and TRBJ2-1, with 14 bases lining up with TRBD2. Trimming at V came to 3 bases and at J to 7 bases, leaving 9 bases not matched to a gene. Germline loops: CDR1 SGHNT, CDR2 YYREEE (reference sequence). The length of the CDR3 is 17 residues. The CDR3: CASSSPGLAGDGNEQFF. DNA of the CDR3: TGTGCCAGCAGCTCCCCGGGACTAGCGGGAGATGGTAATGAGCAGTTCTTC.

This clonotype was observed many times. V gene TRBV7-8 combines with J gene TRBJ1-1; D remains unclear. The germline V gene encodes CDR1 SGHVS and CDR2 FQNEAQ. The CDR3 consists of 17 residues. V lost 1 base to trimming and J lost 5 bases, with 20 bases between them. In nucleotides, the CDR3 is TGTGCCAGCAGCTTAGAATTAGGTCTCCTGAGGCGGACTGAAGCTTTCTTT. Protein sequence: CASSLELGLLRRTEAFF.

This chain uses TRBV20-1 with TRBJ2-1; D unclear. The CDR3 has 14 residues. Deletions cut 3 bases from V and 0 bases from J, with 9 bases between. From germline, CDR1 is DFQATT and CDR2 SNEGSKA (reference sequence). The CDR3 loop is CSARVSTSYNEQFF. The CDR3, as DNA: TGCAGTGCTAGGGTTTCTACCTCCTACAATGAGCAGTTCTTC.